This is a list of T cell receptor beta chains from one sample in a study of cytomegalovirus exposure and HLA in healthy donors. Assay used: immunoSEQ multiplex PCR; TCRdb lists only in-frame clones, some missing. The sample has 100,000 to 150,000 clones; 80% to 90% are singletons. Material for sequencing was PBMCs. The receptors stem from a woman aged 18-29 years in good health and CMV-seropositive. Each CDR3 is given with its conserved first and last residue. The order of the fields is V gene, D gene, clone size, J gene, CDR3 DNA, CDR3 protein. The D gene is left open where the match is weak. The listing skips clone size in some rows; elsewhere it reads once, few, many or a size class.

V gene: TRBV9; D gene: TRBD1; clone size: -; J gene: TRBJ1-1; CDR3 DNA: TGTGCCAGCAGCGGACAGGGTTTGAACACTGAAGCTTTCTTT; CDR3 protein: CASSGQGLNTEAFF
V gene: TRBV2; D gene: -; clone size: -; J gene: TRBJ2-4; CDR3 DNA: TGTGCCACTACCCCTAGGGGGGGGTTAGCCAAAAACATTCAGTACTTC; CDR3 protein: CATTPRGGLAKNIQYF
V gene: TRBV10-1; D gene: -; clone size: -; J gene: TRBJ2-7; CDR3 DNA: TGCGCCAGCAGTGAGTCGGGGAGGACGGGCCACGAGCAGTACTTC; CDR3 protein: CASSESGRTGHEQYF
V gene: TRBV16; D gene: TRBD1; clone size: -; J gene: TRBJ2-2; CDR3 DNA: TGTGCCAGCAGCCCTCCGGGACAGGGGAACACCGGGGAGCTGTTTTTT; CDR3 protein: CASSPPGQGNTGELFF
V gene: TRBV9; D gene: -; clone size: -; J gene: TRBJ2-3; CDR3 DNA: TGTGCCAGCAGCTTTAGTGGGGCCGACACAGATACGCAGTATTTT; CDR3 protein: CASSFSGADTDTQYF
V gene: TRBV4-1; D gene: TRBD1; clone size: -; J gene: TRBJ2-4; CDR3 DNA: TGCGCCAGCAGCCAAGTTGGGACAGTCCTAGCCAAAAACATTCAGTACTTC; CDR3 protein: CASSQVGTVLAKNIQYF
V gene: TRBV9; D gene: TRBD2; clone size: -; J gene: TRBJ2-1; CDR3 DNA: TGTGCCAGCAGCGTATCTAGCGGGGGGGCGCCGTTCTTC; CDR3 protein: CASSVSSGGAPFF
V gene: TRBV5-1; D gene: TRBD2; clone size: -; J gene: TRBJ2-3; CDR3 DNA: TGCGCCAGCAGCAAGGGCGGGACTAGCGTCGCAGATACGCAGTATTTT; CDR3 protein: CASSKGGTSVADTQYF
V gene: TRBV11-2; D gene: -; clone size: -; J gene: TRBJ2-2; CDR3 DNA: TGTGCCAGCAGCTTATACATCGGTAGCGTGACCGGGGAGCTGTTTTTT; CDR3 protein: CASSLYIGSVTGELFF
V gene: TRBV2; D gene: -; clone size: once; J gene: TRBJ1-6; CDR3 DNA: TGTGGTACAGGCTCAGGGTCACCCCTCCACTTT; CDR3 protein: CGTGSGSPLHF
V gene: TRBV20-1; D gene: TRBD2; clone size: -; J gene: TRBJ2-5; CDR3 DNA: TGCAGTGGATGGGACTACCTGACCCAGTACTTC; CDR3 protein: CSGWDYLTQYF
V gene: TRBV18; D gene: TRBD2; clone size: -; J gene: TRBJ2-3; CDR3 DNA: TGTGCCAGCTCACCGGGCGGGGGGGCCGTTAAAGATACGCAGTATTTT; CDR3 protein: CASSPGGGAVKDTQYF
V gene: TRBV11-2; D gene: TRBD2; clone size: -; J gene: TRBJ2-3; CDR3 DNA: TGTGCCAGCTTTAGTAGGCTAGCGGGGGCTCACACAGATACGCAGTATTTT; CDR3 protein: CASFSRLAGAHTDTQYF
V gene: TRBV5-1; D gene: TRBD2; clone size: -; J gene: TRBJ2-7; CDR3 DNA: TGCGCCAGCAGCTCTGGACTAGCCTACGAGCAGTACTTC; CDR3 protein: CASSSGLAYEQYF